These T cell receptor beta chains were read from a single sample in a study of T cell changes during pregnancy in multiple sclerosis. Here immunoSEQ multiplex PCR was the method, and the copy in TCRdb shows in-frame clones only, minus some. The sample yields roughly 35,000 clones, 75% to 95% seen once. The sample here was CD8+ T cells from peripheral blood mononuclear cells, taken in the first trimester of pregnancy. These receptors were obtained from a female donor with multiple sclerosis, enrolled in a pregnancy study. The CDR3 runs from the conserved cysteine through the conserved F or W. The D gene is left open where the match is weak.

V gene | D gene | CDR3 protein
TRBV7-3 | . | CASSGGSGMDTEAFF
TRBV5-6 | . | CASSFPSEADTQYF
TRBV7-9 | . | CASNGVGTGELFF
TRBV6-5 | . | CASSSWGADTQYF
TRBV11-3 | . | CASSPPGVLCHEQYF
TRBV27 | TRBD2 | CASSQRLAGGPNEQFF
TRBV6-6 | . | CASSYGGTYEQYF
TRBV2 | TRBD1 | CASSGYRGTGELFF
TRBV15 | TRBD2 | CATSRDKTSGNNEQFF
TRBV29-1 | . | CSVLEGTLSSYNEQFF